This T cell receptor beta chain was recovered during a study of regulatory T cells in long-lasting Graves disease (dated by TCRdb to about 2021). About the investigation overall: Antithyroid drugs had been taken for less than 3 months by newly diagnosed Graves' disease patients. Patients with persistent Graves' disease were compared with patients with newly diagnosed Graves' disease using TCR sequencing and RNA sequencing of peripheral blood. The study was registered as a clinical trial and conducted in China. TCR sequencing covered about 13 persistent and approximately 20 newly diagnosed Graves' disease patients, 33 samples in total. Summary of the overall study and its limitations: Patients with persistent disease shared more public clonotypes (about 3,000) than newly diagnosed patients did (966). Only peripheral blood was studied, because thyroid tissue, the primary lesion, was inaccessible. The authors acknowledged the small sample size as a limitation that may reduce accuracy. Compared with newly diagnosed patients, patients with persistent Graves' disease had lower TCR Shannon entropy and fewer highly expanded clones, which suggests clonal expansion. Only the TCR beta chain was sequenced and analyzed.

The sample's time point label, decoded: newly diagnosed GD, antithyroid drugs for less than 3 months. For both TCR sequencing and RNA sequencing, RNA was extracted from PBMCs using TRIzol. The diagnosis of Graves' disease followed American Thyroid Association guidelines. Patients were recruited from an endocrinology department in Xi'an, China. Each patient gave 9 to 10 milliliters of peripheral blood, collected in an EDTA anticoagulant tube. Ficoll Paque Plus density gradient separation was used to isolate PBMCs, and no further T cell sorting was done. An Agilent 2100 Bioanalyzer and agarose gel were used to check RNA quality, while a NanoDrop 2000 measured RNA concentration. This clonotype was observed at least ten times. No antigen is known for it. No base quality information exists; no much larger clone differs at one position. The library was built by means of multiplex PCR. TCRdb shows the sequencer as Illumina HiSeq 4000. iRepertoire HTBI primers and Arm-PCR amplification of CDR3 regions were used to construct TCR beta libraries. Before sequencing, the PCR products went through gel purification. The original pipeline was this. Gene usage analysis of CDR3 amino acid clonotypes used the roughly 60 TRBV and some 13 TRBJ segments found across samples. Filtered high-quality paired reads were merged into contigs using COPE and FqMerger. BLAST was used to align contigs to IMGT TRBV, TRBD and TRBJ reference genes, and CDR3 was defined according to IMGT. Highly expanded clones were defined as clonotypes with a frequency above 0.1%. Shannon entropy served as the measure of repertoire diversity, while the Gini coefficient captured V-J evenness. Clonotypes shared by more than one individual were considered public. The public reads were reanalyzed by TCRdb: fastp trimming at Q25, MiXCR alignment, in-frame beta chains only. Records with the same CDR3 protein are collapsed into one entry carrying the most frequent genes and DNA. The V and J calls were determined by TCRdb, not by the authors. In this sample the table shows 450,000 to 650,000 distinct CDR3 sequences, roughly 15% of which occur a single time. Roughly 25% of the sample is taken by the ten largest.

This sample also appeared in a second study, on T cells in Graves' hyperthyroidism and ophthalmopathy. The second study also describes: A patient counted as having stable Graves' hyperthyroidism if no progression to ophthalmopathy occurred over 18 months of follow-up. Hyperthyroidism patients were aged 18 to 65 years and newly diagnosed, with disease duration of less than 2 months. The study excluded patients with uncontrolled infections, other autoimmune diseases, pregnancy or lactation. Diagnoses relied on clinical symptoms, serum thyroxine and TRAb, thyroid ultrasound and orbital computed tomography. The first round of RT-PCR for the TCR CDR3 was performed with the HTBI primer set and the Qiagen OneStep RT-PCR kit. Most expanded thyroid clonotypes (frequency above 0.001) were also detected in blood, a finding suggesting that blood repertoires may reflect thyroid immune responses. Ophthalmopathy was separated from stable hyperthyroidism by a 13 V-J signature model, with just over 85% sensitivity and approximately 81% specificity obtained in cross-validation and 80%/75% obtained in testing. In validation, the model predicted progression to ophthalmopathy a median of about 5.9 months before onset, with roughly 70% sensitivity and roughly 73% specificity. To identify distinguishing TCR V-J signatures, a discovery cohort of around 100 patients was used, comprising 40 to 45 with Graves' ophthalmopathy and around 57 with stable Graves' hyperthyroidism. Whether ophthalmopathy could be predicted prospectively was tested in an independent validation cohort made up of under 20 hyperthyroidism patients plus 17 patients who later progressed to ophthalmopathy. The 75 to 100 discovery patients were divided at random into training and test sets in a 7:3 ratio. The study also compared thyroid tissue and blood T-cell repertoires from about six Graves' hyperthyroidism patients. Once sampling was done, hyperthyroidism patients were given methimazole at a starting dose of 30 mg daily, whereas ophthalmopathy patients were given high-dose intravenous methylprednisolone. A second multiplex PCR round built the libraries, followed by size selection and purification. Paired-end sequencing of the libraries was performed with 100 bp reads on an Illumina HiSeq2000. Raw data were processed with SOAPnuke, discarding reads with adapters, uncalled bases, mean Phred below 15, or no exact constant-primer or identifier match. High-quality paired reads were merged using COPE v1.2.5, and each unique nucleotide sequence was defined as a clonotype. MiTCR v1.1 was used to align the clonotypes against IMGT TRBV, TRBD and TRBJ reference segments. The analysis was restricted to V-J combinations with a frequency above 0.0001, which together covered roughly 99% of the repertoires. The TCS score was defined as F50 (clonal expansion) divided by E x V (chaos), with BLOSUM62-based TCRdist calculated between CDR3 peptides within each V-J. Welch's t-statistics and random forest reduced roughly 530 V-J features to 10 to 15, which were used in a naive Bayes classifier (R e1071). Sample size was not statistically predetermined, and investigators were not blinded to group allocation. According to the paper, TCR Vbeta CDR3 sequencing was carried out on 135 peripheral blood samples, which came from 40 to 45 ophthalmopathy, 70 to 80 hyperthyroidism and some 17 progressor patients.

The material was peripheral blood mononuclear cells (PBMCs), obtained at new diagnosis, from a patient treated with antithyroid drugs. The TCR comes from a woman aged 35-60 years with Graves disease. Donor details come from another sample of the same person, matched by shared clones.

The sequence in DNA is TGTGCCAGCAGCCCAGTCCCGGGACAGGGTTCACCCCTCCACTTT. It encodes CASSPVPGQGSPLHF. The chain was built from TRBV7-9 and TRBJ1-6; 9 middle bases align to TRBD1. From its cysteine to its phenylalanine, the CDR3 spans 15 amino acids. The entry retains the CDR3 DNA only, 45 bases that are in frame from base 1. CDR1 and CDR2 are drawn from the germline V gene (reference sequence): SEHNR, FQNEAQ. The V end gives up 5 bases and the J end 9 bases, leaving 8 bases in the junction not matched to a gene.